These T cell receptor beta chains were read from a single sample in a study of control samples from healthy donors and cancer patients. Produced via immunoSEQ multiplex PCR; TCRdb's table is partial and in-frame only. This table has roughly 190,000 clones, 90% to 95% appearing once. The source material was blood. These receptors were collected from a woman in her thirties in good health. The CDR3 runs from the conserved cysteine through the conserved F or W. The D gene is left open where the match is weak. Only part of the rows carry a size: once, few, many, or a class if the clone is expanded.

length: 15; D: NA; V: TRBV21-1; J: TRBJ2-3; size: NA; CDR3: CASSKKSQSTDTQYF; DNA: TGTGCCAGCAGCAAAAAGAGTCAGTCCACAGATACGCAGTATTTT
length: 13; D: NA; V: TRBV12-1; J: TRBJ1-6; size: NA; CDR3: CASRHPRGPPLHF; DNA: TGTGCCAGCAGGCACCCCAGGGGCCCACCCCTCCACTTT
length: 16; D: NA; V: TRBV6-4; J: TRBJ2-3; size: NA; CDR3: CASSDSAGAVPDTQYF; DNA: TGTGCCAGCAGTGACTCCGCGGGGGCTGTTCCAGATACGCAGTATTTT
length: 11; D: NA; V: TRBV28; J: TRBJ1-6; size: NA; CDR3: CASSLSPPLHF; DNA: TGTGCCAGCAGTTTATCTCCACCCCTCCACTTT
length: 13; D: TRBD2; V: TRBV6-4; J: TRBJ2-1; size: few; CDR3: CASSGTSNNEQFF; DNA: TGTGCCAGCAGTGGGACTAGCAACAATGAGCAGTTCTTC
length: 17; D: TRBD2; V: TRBV3-1/TRBV3-2; J: TRBJ2-3; size: NA; CDR3: CASSQTRLAGGTDTQYF; DNA: TGTGCCAGCAGCCAAACCCGACTAGCGGGGGGCACAGATACGCAGTATTTT
length: 14; D: NA; V: TRBV5-8; J: TRBJ2-1; size: NA; CDR3: CASSLGLTYNEQFF; DNA: TGTGCCAGCAGCTTGGGCCTGACCTACAATGAGCAGTTCTTC
length: 13; D: NA; V: TRBV10-1; J: TRBJ2-2; size: NA; CDR3: CASSEAGTGELFF; DNA: TGCGCCAGCAGTGAGGCAGGCACCGGGGAGCTGTTTTTT
length: 16; D: TRBD1; V: TRBV6-5; J: TRBJ2-3; size: NA; CDR3: CASSYAGTGGTDTQYF; DNA: TGTGCCAGCAGTTACGCCGGGACAGGGGGCACAGATACGCAGTATTTT
length: 15; D: TRBD1; V: TRBV30; J: TRBJ1-5; size: NA; CDR3: CAWKGRTGVNQPQHF; DNA: TGTGCCTGGAAGGGGCGGACAGGGGTCAATCAGCCCCAGCATTTT
length: 15; D: NA; V: TRBV5-1; J: TRBJ2-1; size: NA; CDR3: CASSAAGTRNNEQFF; DNA: TGCGCCAGCAGCGCGGCCGGGACTCGAAACAATGAGCAGTTCTTC
length: 15; D: NA; V: TRBV19; J: TRBJ1-3; size: NA; CDR3: CASSIPARGGNTIYF; DNA: TGTGCCAGTAGTATCCCCGCAAGGGGTGGAAACACCATATATTTT
length: 16; D: TRBD1; V: TRBV5-1; J: TRBJ1-3; size: NA; CDR3: CASSLRVTGDGNTIYF; DNA: TGCGCCAGCAGCTTGCGAGTGACAGGGGATGGAAACACCATATATTTT
length: 15; D: TRBD1; V: TRBV19; J: TRBJ1-5; size: NA; CDR3: CASREDRVVNQPQHF; DNA: TGTGCCAGTAGAGAGGACAGGGTAGTCAATCAGCCCCAGCATTTT
length: 15; D: NA; V: TRBV7-2; J: TRBJ1-2; size: NA; CDR3: CASSSQGYPNYGYTF; DNA: TGTGCCAGCAGCTCACAGGGCTACCCTAACTATGGCTACACCTTC
length: 15; D: NA; V: TRBV7-3; J: TRBJ2-1; size: NA; CDR3: CASSSGGASYNEQFF; DNA: TGTGCCAGCAGCTCAGGGGGGGCCTCCTACAATGAGCAGTTCTTC
length: 15; D: TRBD1; V: TRBV16; J: TRBJ1-2; size: NA; CDR3: CASSLGTGPNYGYTF; DNA: TGTGCCAGCAGCCTCGGGACAGGGCCCAACTATGGCTACACCTTC
length: 16; D: NA; V: TRBV6-1; J: TRBJ2-7; size: NA; CDR3: CASSEGLRDRTYEQYF; DNA: TGTGCCAGCAGTGAAGGACTGAGAGACAGAACCTACGAGCAGTACTTC
length: 15; D: TRBD1; V: TRBV7-8; J: TRBJ1-3; size: NA; CDR3: CASSPGTGGGNTIYF; DNA: TGTGCCAGCAGCCCTGGGACAGGGGGTGGAAACACCATATATTTT
length: 13; D: NA; V: TRBV5-6; J: TRBJ1-2; size: once; CDR3: CASSLGQEAGYTF; DNA: TGTGCCAGCAGCTTGGGACAGGAGGCGGGCTACACCTTC
length: 13; D: NA; V: TRBV6-1; J: TRBJ1-4; size: NA; CDR3: CASSDRINEKLFF; DNA: TGTGCCAGCAGTGACAGGATTAATGAAAAACTGTTTTTT
length: 14; D: NA; V: TRBV6-1; J: TRBJ1-3; size: once; CDR3: CASSEAGGGNTIYF; DNA: TGTGCCAGCAGTGAAGCGGGAGGGGGAAACACCATATATTTT
length: 12; D: NA; V: TRBV7-9; J: TRBJ2-7; size: NA; CDR3: CASTRDTYEQYF; DNA: TGTGCCAGCACCCGGGACACCTACGAGCAGTACTTC
length: 14; D: NA; V: TRBV6-1; J: TRBJ2-6; size: NA; CDR3: CASSEGSGANVLTF; DNA: TGTGCCAGCAGTGAAGGGTCCGGGGCCAACGTCCTGACTTTC
length: 15; D: TRBD2; V: TRBV5-6; J: TRBJ2-3; size: NA; CDR3: CASSFRTSGTDTQYF; DNA: TGTGCCAGCAGCTTTCGGACTAGCGGCACAGATACGCAGTATTTT
length: 16; D: TRBD1; V: TRBV12-5; J: TRBJ1-2; size: NA; CDR3: CASGLVPGQGSNGYTF; DNA: TGTGCTAGTGGTTTGGTTCCGGGACAGGGGAGTAATGGCTACACCTTC
length: 14; D: TRBD2; V: TRBV30; J: TRBJ2-7; size: NA; CDR3: CAWSNSGLSYEQYF; DNA: TGTGCCTGGAGTAATAGCGGGCTATCCTACGAGCAGTACTTC
length: 16; D: NA; V: TRBV11-3; J: TRBJ2-1; size: NA; CDR3: CASSLDLTPSYNEQFF; DNA: TGTGCCAGCAGCTTAGATCTTACGCCTTCCTACAATGAGCAGTTCTTC
length: 16; D: TRBD1; V: TRBV7-2; J: TRBJ2-5; size: NA; CDR3: CASSSRTGGVGETQYF; DNA: TGTGCCAGCAGCTCGCGGACAGGGGGCGTGGGGGAGACCCAGTACTTC
length: 15; D: TRBD1; V: TRBV11-1; J: TRBJ2-1; size: NA; CDR3: CASSFGQGRHNEQFF; DNA: TGTGCCAGCAGCTTCGGACAGGGTAGGCACAATGAGCAGTTCTTC
length: 15; D: TRBD1; V: TRBV7-8; J: TRBJ2-2; size: NA; CDR3: CASSMPTGSRGELFF; DNA: TGTGCCAGCAGCATGCCGACAGGGTCGAGGGGGGAGCTGTTTTTT
length: 13; D: TRBD1; V: TRBV19; J: TRBJ1-2; size: NA; CDR3: CASSAQGAYGYTF; DNA: TGTGCCAGTAGTGCACAGGGGGCCTATGGCTACACCTTC
length: 15; D: NA; V: TRBV2; J: TRBJ1-5; size: NA; CDR3: CASSVVRGSNQPQHF; DNA: TGTGCCAGCAGTGTGGTCAGGGGCAGCAATCAGCCCCAGCATTTT
length: 15; D: TRBD2; V: TRBV6-2/TRBV6-3; J: TRBJ2-7; size: NA; CDR3: CASSYSLAGTYEQYF; DNA: TGTGCCAGCAGTTACTCGTTAGCGGGAACCTACGAGCAGTACTTC
length: 15; D: NA; V: TRBV7-2; J: TRBJ2-5; size: NA; CDR3: CASSLGLLVGEPQYF; DNA: TGTGCCAGCAGCTTAGGGTTATTGGTTGGCGAACCCCAGTACTTC
length: 14; D: NA; V: TRBV7-2; J: TRBJ1-2; size: NA; CDR3: CASSLGGSNYGYTF; DNA: TGTGCCAGCAGCTTAGGGGGCAGTAACTATGGCTACACCTTC
length: 13; D: NA; V: TRBV7-2; J: TRBJ2-3; size: NA; CDR3: CASSTPGTDTQYF; DNA: TGTGCCAGCAGCACCCCTGGCACAGATACGCAGTATTTT
length: 16; D: TRBD2; V: TRBV10-2; J: TRBJ2-3; size: NA; CDR3: CASSVRGGRGTDTQYF; DNA: TGCGCCAGCAGTGTCCGGGGGGGCCGGGGTACAGATACGCAGTATTTT
length: 14; D: TRBD1; V: TRBV7-9; J: TRBJ1-1; size: NA; CDR3: CASSAGQGNTEAFF; DNA: TGTGCCAGCAGCGCGGGACAGGGGAACACTGAAGCTTTCTTT
length: 15; D: NA; V: TRBV6-5; J: TRBJ2-7; size: once; CDR3: CASSYSTGPYYEQYF; DNA: TGTGCCAGCAGTTACTCGACCGGGCCCTATTACGAGCAGTACTTC
length: 13; D: NA; V: TRBV6-5; J: TRBJ2-5; size: NA; CDR3: CASSPIREETQYF; DNA: TGTGCCAGCAGTCCCATCAGGGAAGAGACCCAGTACTTC
length: 15; D: TRBD1; V: TRBV18; J: TRBJ1-1; size: NA; CDR3: CASSPQGQGGTEAFF; DNA: TGTGCCAGCTCACCCCAAGGACAGGGTGGCACTGAAGCTTTCTTT
length: 13; D: NA; V: TRBV28; J: TRBJ1-6; size: NA; CDR3: CASRLAGSSPLHF; DNA: TGTGCCAGCAGACTAGCAGGGAGTTCACCCCTCCACTTT
length: 14; D: NA; V: TRBV6-5; J: TRBJ1-1; size: NA; CDR3: CASSYSTGNTEAFF; DNA: TGTGCCAGCAGTTACTCGACCGGGAACACTGAAGCTTTCTTT